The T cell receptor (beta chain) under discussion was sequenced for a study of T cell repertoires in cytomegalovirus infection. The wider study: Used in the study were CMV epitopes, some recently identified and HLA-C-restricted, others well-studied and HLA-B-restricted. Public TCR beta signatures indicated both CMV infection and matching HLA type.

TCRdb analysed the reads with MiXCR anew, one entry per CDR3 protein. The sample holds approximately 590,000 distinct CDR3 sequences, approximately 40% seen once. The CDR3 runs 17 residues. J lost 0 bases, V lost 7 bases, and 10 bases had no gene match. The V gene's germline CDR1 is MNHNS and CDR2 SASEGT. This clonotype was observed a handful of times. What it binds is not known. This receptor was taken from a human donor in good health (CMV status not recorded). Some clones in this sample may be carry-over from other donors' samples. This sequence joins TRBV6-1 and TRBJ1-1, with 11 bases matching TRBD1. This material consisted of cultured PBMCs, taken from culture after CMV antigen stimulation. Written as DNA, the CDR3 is TGTGCCAGCATCCTTGGACAGGGGGCGGACTTGAACACTGAAGCTTTCTTT. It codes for CASILGQGADLNTEAFF.